The 15 T cell receptor beta chains reported below all come from one sample, sequenced in a study of T cell changes during pregnancy in multiple sclerosis. Assay used: immunoSEQ multiplex PCR; TCRdb lists only in-frame clones, some missing. This sample has more than 35,000 clones, with around 90% found just once. The sample in question was CD4+ T cells from peripheral blood mononuclear cells, obtained in the third trimester of pregnancy. All receptors derive from a female donor with multiple sclerosis, enrolled in a pregnancy study.

The chain recombines TRBV6-5 with TRBJ2-1, with D possibly TRBD1 on 5 matching bases. V gave up 4 bases and J gave up 0 bases, with 7 bases separating them. Per germline, CDR1 MNHEY and CDR2 SVGAGI. This CDR3 has 14 amino acids. The CDR3 loop is CASSSQGSYNEQFF. The CDR3 nucleotides are TGTGCCAGCAGTTCCCAGGGCTCCTACAATGAGCAGTTCTTC.

This sequence joins TRBV7-8 and TRBJ2-1, with 7 bases matching TRBD2. The CDR3 has 14 amino acids. Trimming removed 1 base from V and 10 bases from J; junction bases left unmatched: 7. Germline V gene lookup returns CDR1 SGHVS and CDR2 FQNEAQ. In DNA form, the CDR3 reads TGTGCCAGCAGCTTAGGGCGTGGGAGGGGCGAGCAGTTCTTC. Protein product: CASSLGRGRGEQFF.

This clone has only a few counts. The V call is TRBV2, the J call TRBJ2-7, with 10 bases identical to TRBD2. Germline lookup yields CDR1 SNHLY and CDR2 FYNNEI. The CDR3 is 12 amino acids. With V trimmed by 6 bases and J by 9 bases, 5 bases remained unmatched. CDR3 residues: CASSPLAGVQYF. The CDR3 coding sequence is TGTGCCAGCAGCCCCCTAGCGGGAGTGCAGTACTTC.

V is TRBV7-3 and J is TRBJ2-5; 10 bases map to TRBD1. The CDR3 extends over 15 amino acids. V trimming: 5 bases; J trimming: 5 bases; junction bases outside the gene matches: 8. The germline V gene has CDR1 SGHTA and CDR2 FQGTGA. CDR3: CASSQGTGVRETQYF. DNA for the CDR3: TGTGCCAGCAGCCAGGGGACAGGGGTACGGGAGACCCAGTACTTC.

The chain is built from TRBV7-2 and TRBJ2-7; 11 bases match TRBD1. The trim removed 5 bases at V and 2 bases at J, leaving 5 bases unmatched. The CDR3 sequence is 15 residues long. CDR1 and CDR2 (germline): SGHTA, FQGNSA. The DNA of the CDR3 is TGTGCCAGCAGCACGCAGGGACAGGGGGCCTACGAGCAGTACTTC. Its protein product is CASSTQGQGAYEQYF.

V is TRBV2 and J is TRBJ2-7; 10 bases align to TRBD1. This CDR3 is 14 amino acids long. Germline values: CDR1 SNHLY, CDR2 FYNNEI. Losses at the gene ends were 4 bases for V and 3 bases for J; bases not matched to a gene: 3. The chain's CDR3 is CASSVTGGDYEQYF. DNA of the CDR3: TGTGCCAGCAGTGTGACAGGGGGCGACTACGAGCAGTACTTC.

V is TRBV10-3 and J is TRBJ1-5; the D gene is possibly TRBD1 (5 bases). The CDR3 runs 14 residues. Trimming removed 4 bases at V and 7 bases at J, with 14 bases between. The germline gives CDR1 ENHRY, CDR2 SYGVKD. For the CDR3, the DNA is TGTGCCATCAGTGTAGGCAGGGAAGGACAGCCCCAGCATTTT. The encoded protein is CAISVGREGQPQHF.

The chain employs TRBV4-2 and TRBJ2-2; possibly TRBD1 for D (5 bases). Germline CDR1 reads LGHNA; CDR2 reads YNFKEQ. This CDR3 is built from 15 residues. Trimming cost V 4 bases and J 1 base, with 10 bases left between them. This CDR3 reads CASSLGDRNTGELFF. The CDR3 DNA is TGTGCCAGCAGCCTCGGAGACAGGAACACCGGGGAGCTGTTTTTT.

The chain recombines TRBV19 with TRBJ1-5; D is perhaps TRBD1 (5 bases). This CDR3 region has 15 residues. Germline V gene lookup returns CDR1 LNHDA and CDR2 SQIVND (reference sequence). V was shortened by 3 bases and J by 4 bases, with 13 bases between the two germline ends. CDR3 bases: TGTGCCAGTAGTATCATAGGGGCCGCGAATCAGCCCCAGCATTTT. Protein sequence: CASSIIGAANQPQHF.

V usage is TRBV7-6 and J usage is TRBJ2-1, with TRBD1 as a possible D gene (5 bases). The germline V gene encodes CDR1 SGHVS and CDR2 FNYEAQ. Deletions cut 5 bases from V and 1 base from J, with 12 bases between. This CDR3 is built from 15 residues. The CDR3 DNA sequence: TGTGCCAGCAGCCCCCCAGGGTCATCCTACAATGAGCAGTTCTTC. Protein: CASSPPGSSYNEQFF.

The chain employs TRBV5-8 and TRBJ1-3; D remains ambiguous. Germline-derived CDR1 and CDR2 are SGHTS and YDEGEE. The CDR3 has 14 amino acids. V shed 9 bases and J shed 1 base, with 14 bases lying between them. This CDR3 reads CATTFSGSGNTIYF. The DNA of the CDR3 is TGTGCCACCACCTTCTCCGGTTCTGGAAACACCATATATTTT.

This clone has a single count. The V gene is TRBV6-5, the J gene TRBJ2-2; D may be TRBD2 (6 bases). CDR3 length: 12 residues. Germline CDR1 and CDR2: MNHEY and SVGAGI. V was cut by 6 bases and J by 6 bases, with 8 bases left in between. CDR3 loop: CASRGGAGELFF. DNA for the CDR3: TGTGCCAGCAGGGGGGGAGCCGGGGAGCTGTTTTTT.

The genes are TRBV7-8 and TRBJ2-7, with D perhaps matching TRBD1 (5 bases). Per germline, CDR1 SGHVS and CDR2 FQNEAQ. Trimming cost V 5 bases and J 2 bases, with 13 bases left between them. This CDR3 comprises 14 residues. The CDR3 region has the DNA TGTGCCAGCAGCCCAGGACAAGGACCCTACGAGCAGTACTTC. This encodes CASSPGQGPYEQYF.

The J gene is TRBJ2-7, the V gene TRBV10-3, with 7 bases identical to TRBD1. The CDR3 totals 13 residues. The V and J ends lost 8 bases and 5 bases, in that order; junction bases with no gene match: 9. Germline V gene lookup returns CDR1 ENHRY and CDR2 SYGVKD. The CDR3 DNA follows: TGTGCCATCGAAGAGGGGGCGAGGAACGAGCAGTACTTC. The encoded protein is CAIEEGARNEQYF.

The chain is built from TRBV4-3 and TRBJ2-7, with D perhaps TRBD2 (6 bases). V was trimmed by 0 bases and J by 7 bases, leaving 16 bases between them. CDR1 and CDR2 from the germline V gene are LGHNA and YSLEER. There are 15 residues in the CDR3. CDR3 DNA: TGCGCCAGCAGCCAAGATCCCACTAGCCTGGGGGAGCAGTACTTC. Translation: CASSQDPTSLGEQYF.